Listed here is a single TCR beta chain. What antigen it recognizes has not been identified. No base-level quality is on record; no much larger clone is a single base apart. In total, roughly 670 healthy bone marrow donors made up the cohort. At the time of sampling, every cohort member was nominally healthy, though immune exposures that went unrecorded were likely present. The donor tested CMV seropositive, placing the donor among the 289 seropositive members of the cohort. A peripheral blood sample was provided by each donor, and peripheral blood mononuclear cells were used for TCR beta sequencing. The Qiagen DNeasy Blood Extraction Kit was used to extract genomic DNA from the blood cell samples. Libraries were built with the immunoSEQ multiplex PCR assay. The multiplex PCR relied on a mix of 60 forward primers for TCR Vbeta segments and 13 reverse primers for TCR Jbeta segments. The CDR3 region of rearranged TCR beta genes was amplified from genomic DNA with a multiplex PCR assay. The amplified TCR beta libraries were sequenced on the Illumina HiSeq System as 87-base-pair reads. Per the source publication's procedure: Across the 500 to 700 repertoires, a later analysis counted 60 million to 90 million unique TCR beta chains, around 11 million of which were shared by at least two donors. A nearest-neighbor algorithm error-corrected the raw reads and collapsed the reads into unique sequences, merging closely related sequences to remove PCR and sequencing errors. CDR3 sequences were aligned to IMGT reference sequences to assign V, D and J gene segments. For a sequence to be retained, at least a six-nucleotide match to both a V gene segment and a J gene segment was required. A rearrangement counted as productive if the CDR3 had no stop codons and remained in frame with V and J, and every other rearrangement counted as non-productive. Following IMGT convention, CDR3 was defined as the stretch from the second conserved V-encoded cysteine to the conserved J-encoded phenylalanine. In an earlier analysis of some 550 of the donors, sequences lacking an unambiguous match to a single V gene segment were excluded. An earlier analysis of approximately 590 of the donors called V segments functional above 56.7% productive rearrangements and segregating when the between-donor standard deviation exceeded 5%. A statistical classification framework was built to diagnose cytomegalovirus status from the catalog of TCR beta chain sequences. A later analysis assigned V and J genes by comparing TCR nucleotide sequences with IMGT/GENE-DB human TR gene sequences. The TCRdist pipeline was used in a later analysis to assign CDR3 sequences and most-parsimonious VDJ recombination scenarios. A later analysis defined each TCR beta chain by its CDR3 amino acid sequence plus V-gene family, and excluded reads lacking a unique V-gene family. As a way to deal with suspected cross-contamination and a sequencing artifact, a later analysis dropped 592 nucleotide sequences that were highly shared and had low generation probability. In a later analysis, a clonal expansion index was calculated for each public chain from normalized within-repertoire ranks of inferred template counts. Generation probabilities in a later analysis came from a VDJ recombination model fitted to out-of-frame rearrangements, and those results were checked against IGoR. In a later analysis, hypergeometric tests were used to score TCR-TCR, TCR-HLA and TCR-CMV co-occurrence, with a repertoire-size bias correction applied to TCR pairs. A later analysis estimated false discovery rates by permuting HLA or CMV assignments 20 times. A later analysis grouped co-occurring TCRs with DBSCAN, adding TCRdist sequence similarity when clustering within HLA-allele-positive subsets. Co-occurrence clustering excluded repertoires with fewer than 30,000 or more than 120,000 public chains, plus five with anomalous nucleotide sharing. Entries here come from immuneACCESS through TCRdb and include only in-frame sequences with V and J called. Some clones fail to appear in such tables; in the studies checked, an unresolved V gene covers under half of the shortfall, and the cause of the remainder is unknown. V, J and clone size derive from that table, while D and trimming were established from the DNA sequence. A total of under 200,000 clones appear in this sample, approximately 80% of them only once. The ten largest clones represent roughly 10% of the sample.

The data originate from a study of cytomegalovirus exposure and HLA in healthy donors (dated by TCRdb to the late 2010s). For the study in its entirety: According to an earlier analysis of 587 of the donors, about 179 million T cells yielded roughly 110 million unique TCR beta sequences and about 280 Gb of sequence data. About 280 gigabases of sequencing data and 91 million or so unique TCR sequences made up an early release that covered roughly 670 HLA-typed donors. The genetic ancestry cluster associated with self-reported Caucasian donors included 81% of the roughly 400 genotyped donors. The study was designed to test whether signatures of past pathogen exposure could be identified by cataloging public T cell receptors. The T cell repertoires of roughly 660 subjects were profiled by immunosequencing and related to cytomegalovirus serostatus. In addition to the first cohort of 666 subjects, a separate validation cohort of around 110 different subjects was used. High-throughput TCR immunosequencing, statistical association of individual TCRs with disease status, and machine learning were combined to predict cytomegalovirus infection status. A later analysis re-examined previously published TCR beta repertoires from about 670 donors and added high-resolution HLA genotyping to investigate patterns of TCR occurrence. The later analysis used no new phenotypic data to find candidate immune exposures, relying instead on TCR beta sequences and their occurrence across donors. To decide whether each TCR beta V gene segment behaved as functional or pseudogenic, an earlier analysis of some 570 of the donors relied on high-throughput TCR beta sequencing. Alongside the repertoire data, information on donor age, sex, ethnicity and CMV serostatus was compiled. A later genetic analysis used genome-wide SNP genotypes for about three fifths of the 666 donors, treating that subset as a discovery cohort. All discovery cohort repertoires had been generated on a single sequencing platform. Class I and class II HLA loci were covered by the typing at four-digit resolution. Typing coverage differed by locus: A, B, C, DRB1 and DQB1 were typed in roughly 620-630 donors, DQA1 in approximately 520, DPA1 in 606, and DPB1 in around 490. Because of strong linkage in the cohort, five DR-DQ haplotypes were treated as single units for association and clustering. Among several hundred genotyped donors of the cohort, an average of approximately 240,000 unique TCR beta nucleotide sequences was sequenced per donor, of which roughly 17% were non-productive.

General conclusions and limits of the study: Several of the top co-occurrence clusters appeared to be linked to parvovirus B19, influenza, CMV and Epstein-Barr virus, according to a later analysis. Linkage disequilibrium might explain the correlated functional status among segregating V segments, but an unknown experimental factor could not be ruled out. Because some donors lacked HLA typing at each locus, the association tests relied only on the typed subset. Across donors, most TCR sequences were observed very rarely, whereas some public TCRs were present in many individuals. In both the original and validation cohorts, the classifier was reported to diagnose cytomegalovirus status with high specificity and sensitivity. According to a later analysis, TCR association rates differed among HLA loci, with DRB1 alleles showing the most associated TCRs and HLA-C alleles showing the fewest. In a later analysis, most CMV-associated TCR beta chains were found to appear HLA-restricted, with HLA associations seemingly driven largely by CMV exposure. The study gave a list of about 150 TCR beta chains associated with cytomegalovirus. A later genetic analysis reported fewer N-insertions in productive TCRs among donors in an Asian-associated ancestry cluster than the roughly 650-donor mean. A further reported finding was that TCR beta sequences accurately predicted the HLA-A and HLA-B alleles for most subjects in the first cohort. In a later analysis, 16,951 TCR beta sequences were associated with specific HLA alleles at a false discovery rate of 0.05. In vitro tests confirmed that three of the cytomegalovirus-associated TCR beta chains recognize cytomegalovirus antigens. A later analysis found that HLA-associated TCR beta chains were more clonally expanded and had lower generation probabilities than equally common non-associated chains. Sequencing depth was assumed to be roughly uniform across donors in the presence/absence analyses, though that assumption may not hold. V-gene and J-gene trimming of TCR beta chains was associated with a missense DCLRE1C variant in a later genetic analysis, and the association was replicated in an independent cohort. Over 15 rarely observed V segments, including chromosome 9 orphons, were excluded from the earlier analysis of several hundred of the donors because counts were too low. In an earlier analysis of roughly 560 of the donors, most TCR beta V segments were observed in productive rearrangements about 87% or about 30% of the time, broadly matching IMGT annotations. Strong co-occurrence of HLA alleles, especially DR and DQ, made assigning TCR associations to individual alleles difficult. A cluster of highly shared sequence variants was judged likely to be a technical artifact of the sequencing pipeline. The only immune exposure information available for the cohort was CMV serostatus. The cohort was sequenced for TCR beta chains only, and without alpha or paired-chain data the features that could be detected were limited. Some IMGT-functional V segments, including TRBV6-2 and TRBV6-3, could not be told apart with the 87-base-pair reads, so those segments were excluded. According to the authors, the approach could potentially be generalized to other disease states and immunological phenotypes.

Germline trimming: 6 bases from V, 4 bases from J; junction bases outside gene matches: 9. The CDR1 and CDR2 encoded by the germline V gene (reference sequence) are LNHDA and SQIVND. Taken from cysteine to phenylalanine, the CDR3 has 15 residues. Just CDR3 DNA is preserved here, 45 bases in frame from base 1. The sample consisted of PBMCs. This receptor was taken from a man younger than 35 in good health and CMV-seropositive. Rearrangement joined TRBV19 to TRBJ1-1, with 9 junctional bases fitting TRBD1. The CDR3 in this case is CASRPGQGVLTEAFF. At the DNA level, the sequence is TGTGCCAGTAGGCCGGGACAGGGAGTCCTCACTGAAGCTTTCTTT.